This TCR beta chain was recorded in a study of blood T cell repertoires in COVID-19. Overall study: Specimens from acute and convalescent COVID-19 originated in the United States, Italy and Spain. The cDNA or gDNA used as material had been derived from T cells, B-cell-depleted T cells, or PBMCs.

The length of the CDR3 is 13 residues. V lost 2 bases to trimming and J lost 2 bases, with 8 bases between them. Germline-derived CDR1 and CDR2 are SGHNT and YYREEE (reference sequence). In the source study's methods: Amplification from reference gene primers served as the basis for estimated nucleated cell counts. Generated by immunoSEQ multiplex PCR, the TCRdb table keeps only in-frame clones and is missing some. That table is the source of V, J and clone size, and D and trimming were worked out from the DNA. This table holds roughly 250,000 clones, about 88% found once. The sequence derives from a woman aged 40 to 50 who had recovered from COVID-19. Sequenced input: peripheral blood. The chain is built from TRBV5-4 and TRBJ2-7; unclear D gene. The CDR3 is CASSFADTYEQYF. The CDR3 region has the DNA TGTGCCAGCAGCTTCGCGGATACCTACGAGCAGTACTTC.